This passage covers 5 T cell receptor beta chains from one sample sequenced in a study of T cells after posttransplantation cyclophosphamide. Clones were sequenced by immunoSEQ multiplex PCR, and TCRdb holds only the in-frame ones, with some missing. The sample records about 15,000 clones, roughly 83% being singletons. Sampled 1 year posttransplant, controls received myeloablative marrow transplants, methotrexate and a calcineurin inhibitor. Sequenced material: PBMCs, taken 350 to 400 days after allogeneic stem cell transplant with calcineurin inhibitor and methotrexate. The receptors derive from a male patient younger than 35 who received an allogeneic stem cell transplant from a related donor, was CMV-positive, and had no GVHD. Some of these T cells may belong to the graft donor.

The genes are TRBV28 and TRBJ1-1; D is possibly TRBD1 (6 bases). The CDR3 covers 13 residues. Germline assignment: CDR1 MDHEN and CDR2 SYDVKM. V lost 2 bases and J lost 4, with 8 bases in between. The CDR3 DNA follows: TGTGCCAGCAGTTTAGGGGGCCGCACTGAAGCTTTCTTT. Translating it yields CASSLGGRTEAFF.

The rearrangement uses TRBV5-8 and TRBJ1-5; TRBD1 matches 11 bases. The germline V gene has CDR1 SGHTS and CDR2 YDEGEE. This CDR3 comprises 17 residues. V was clipped by 1 base and J by 3 bases; unmatched bases: 6. CDR3 DNA: TGTGCCAGCAGCTTGCCCGGACAGGGGGCCTTCAATCAGCCCCAGCATTTT. Translating it yields CASSLPGQGAFNQPQHF.

This clone was detected only a few times. Relative to the germline gene, one junction end is altered; a read error may explain this. J is TRBJ2-1 and V is TRBV6-5; 11 positions match TRBD2. This CDR3 is built from 15 residues. Germline loops: CDR1 MNHEY, CDR2 SVGAGI. CDR3 bases: TGTGCCAGCAGGGTTAGCGGGAGGGTCTACAGTGAGCAGTTCTTC. Translated: CASRVSGRVYSEQFF.

Comment on this clone: The same CDR3 arises from other DNA sequences in this sample as well. The chain recombines TRBV30 with TRBJ1-6; D is unresolved. The CDR3 contains 14 residues. Germline CDR1 is GTSNPN and CDR2 is SVGIG (reference sequence). The V and J ends lost 3 bases and 7 bases respectively, with 13 bases between them. CDR3 sequence: CAWRGGGRNSPLHF. For the CDR3, the DNA is TGTGCCTGGAGAGGAGGAGGTAGGAATTCACCCCTCCACTTT.

This chain uses TRBV6-1 with TRBJ2-1, with D tentatively TRBD1 (6 bases). Between the trimmed V and J ends, which lost 0 bases and 9 bases, there was a span of 18 bases. The CDR3 runs to 16 residues. Germline V lookup: CDR1 MNHNS, CDR2 SASEGT. This chain's CDR3 is CASSEAMGRGGREQFF. CDR3 DNA: TGTGCCAGCAGTGAAGCTATGGGCAGGGGTGGGCGTGAGCAGTTCTTC.